Listed below are T cell receptor beta chains from one sample, sequenced in a study of cytomegalovirus exposure and HLA in healthy donors. Generated by immunoSEQ multiplex PCR, the TCRdb table keeps only in-frame clones and is missing some. The table records approximately 170,000 clones, around 75% of them present only once. The sequenced sample was PBMCs. These receptors originate from a male donor in good health and CMV-seronegative. CDR3s include the opening cysteine and the closing phenylalanine or tryptophan. Each record gives: clone size, J gene, D gene, V gene, CDR3 length, CDR3 protein, CDR3 DNA. D genes are given only for firm matches. Clone sizes are given selectively: once, few, many, or a class where the clone is expanded.

abundance: NA; j_gene: TRBJ2-7; d_gene: TRBD2; v_gene: TRBV30; len: 13; CDR3aa: CAWRAGGPGEQYF; CDR3nt: TGTGCCTGGAGGGCGGGAGGGCCGGGCGAGCAGTACTTC
abundance: NA; j_gene: TRBJ1-5; d_gene: NA; v_gene: TRBV18; len: 14; CDR3aa: CASSPDRPPQPQHF; CDR3nt: TGTGCCAGCTCACCGGACAGACCTCCTCAGCCCCAGCATTTT
abundance: NA; j_gene: TRBJ1-5; d_gene: NA; v_gene: TRBV5-1; len: 17; CDR3aa: CASSPLGRAGSNQPQHF; CDR3nt: TGCGCCAGCAGCCCCCTGGGCAGGGCCGGTAGCAATCAGCCCCAGCATTTT
abundance: NA; j_gene: TRBJ2-7; d_gene: TRBD1; v_gene: TRBV5-1; len: 16; CDR3aa: CASSLRSGAGGGEQYF; CDR3nt: TGCGCCAGCAGCCTAAGATCCGGGGCAGGGGGCGGCGAGCAGTACTTC
abundance: NA; j_gene: TRBJ2-3; d_gene: NA; v_gene: TRBV11-2; len: 15; CDR3aa: CASSLVRAATDTQYF; CDR3nt: TGTGCCAGCAGCTTAGTCCGAGCGGCTACAGATACGCAGTATTTT
abundance: NA; j_gene: TRBJ2-1; d_gene: TRBD2; v_gene: TRBV5-1; len: 17; CDR3aa: CASSPGELAGSYNEQFF; CDR3nt: TGCGCCAGCAGCCCAGGAGAACTAGCGGGCTCCTACAATGAGCAGTTCTTC
abundance: NA; j_gene: TRBJ2-7; d_gene: NA; v_gene: TRBV5-4; len: 11; CDR3aa: CASSSNYEQYF; CDR3nt: TGTGCCAGCAGCTCCAACTACGAGCAGTACTTC
abundance: NA; j_gene: TRBJ1-2; d_gene: NA; v_gene: TRBV19; len: 9; CDR3aa: CASSVGYTF; CDR3nt: TGTGCCAGTAGCGTAGGCTACACCTTC
abundance: few; j_gene: TRBJ1-2; d_gene: NA; v_gene: TRBV6-1; len: 13; CDR3aa: CATSPEALYGYTF; CDR3nt: TGTGCCACCTCCCCCGAGGCGCTCTATGGCTACACCTTC
abundance: NA; j_gene: TRBJ1-3; d_gene: NA; v_gene: TRBV29-1; len: 12; CDR3aa: CSVGHAGNTIYF; CDR3nt: TGCAGCGTGGGACACGCTGGAAACACCATATATTTT
abundance: NA; j_gene: TRBJ1-4; d_gene: TRBD1; v_gene: TRBV5-8; len: 15; CDR3aa: CASSHHRGQDEKLFF; CDR3nt: TGTGCCAGCAGCCATCACAGGGGGCAGGATGAAAAACTGTTTTTT
abundance: NA; j_gene: TRBJ2-7; d_gene: TRBD2; v_gene: TRBV29-1; len: 14; CDR3aa: CSVRGLAGTYEQYF; CDR3nt: TGCAGCGTGAGGGGACTAGCGGGGACCTACGAGCAGTACTTC
abundance: few; j_gene: TRBJ2-7; d_gene: NA; v_gene: TRBV7-9; len: 13; CDR3aa: CASSPSDTYEQYF; CDR3nt: TGTGCCAGCAGCCCCAGTGACACCTACGAGCAGTACTTC
abundance: NA; j_gene: TRBJ1-2; d_gene: TRBD1; v_gene: TRBV5-1; len: 15; CDR3aa: CASSLSGQGRYGYTF; CDR3nt: TGCGCCAGCAGCTTGTCGGGACAGGGGAGGTATGGCTACACCTTC
abundance: few; j_gene: TRBJ2-3; d_gene: TRBD2; v_gene: TRBV5-1; len: 14; CDR3aa: CASSYRGGPDTQYF; CDR3nt: TGCGCCAGCAGCTATCGGGGGGGCCCAGATACGCAGTATTTT
abundance: NA; j_gene: TRBJ2-7; d_gene: NA; v_gene: TRBV2; len: 14; CDR3aa: CASSSQSVNYEQYF; CDR3nt: TGTGCCAGCAGTAGCCAGAGCGTAAACTACGAGCAGTACTTC
abundance: NA; j_gene: TRBJ2-1; d_gene: TRBD2; v_gene: TRBV29-1; len: 14; CDR3aa: CSVETSGRRGEQFF; CDR3nt: TGCAGCGTTGAAACTAGCGGGAGGCGGGGTGAGCAGTTCTTC
abundance: few; j_gene: TRBJ2-3; d_gene: TRBD2; v_gene: TRBV7-9; len: 15; CDR3aa: CASERLAGDTDTQYF; CDR3nt: TGTGCCAGTGAGAGGCTAGCGGGGGACACAGATACGCAGTATTTT
abundance: NA; j_gene: TRBJ2-2; d_gene: TRBD1; v_gene: TRBV11-3; len: 19; CDR3aa: CASSSMGHRGTQSAGELFF; CDR3nt: TGTGCCAGCAGCTCGATGGGCCACAGGGGGACGCAGTCGGCCGGGGAGCTGTTTTTT
abundance: few; j_gene: TRBJ1-3; d_gene: NA; v_gene: TRBV9; len: 13; CDR3aa: CASSVDGTRDLYF; CDR3nt: TGTGCCAGCAGCGTAGACGGGACAAGGGATTTATATTTT
abundance: NA; j_gene: TRBJ2-1; d_gene: TRBD2; v_gene: TRBV5-4; len: 14; CDR3aa: CASSFSGSANEQFF; CDR3nt: TGTGCCAGCAGCTTTAGCGGGAGCGCCAATGAGCAGTTCTTC
abundance: few; j_gene: TRBJ1-3; d_gene: NA; v_gene: TRBV4-1; len: 16; CDR3aa: CASSQRTSSSGNTIYF; CDR3nt: TGCGCCAGCAGCCAGCGGACATCGAGCTCTGGAAACACCATATATTTT
abundance: NA; j_gene: TRBJ1-5; d_gene: TRBD1; v_gene: TRBV7-9; len: 16; CDR3aa: CASSLAGGQGTQPQHF; CDR3nt: TGTGCCAGCAGCTTAGCGGGGGGACAGGGGACACAGCCCCAGCATTTT
abundance: NA; j_gene: TRBJ1-1; d_gene: NA; v_gene: TRBV5-1; len: 18; CDR3aa: CASKRSVGQTSLNTEAFF; CDR3nt: TGCGCCAGCAAAAGATCTGTGGGGCAGACCAGCTTGAACACTGAAGCTTTCTTT
abundance: NA; j_gene: TRBJ2-1; d_gene: TRBD2; v_gene: TRBV2; len: 16; CDR3aa: CASSEYTSGYYNEQFF; CDR3nt: TGTGCCAGCAGTGAATACACTAGCGGGTATTACAATGAGCAGTTCTTC
abundance: NA; j_gene: TRBJ2-3; d_gene: TRBD2; v_gene: TRBV29-1; len: 17; CDR3aa: CSVTGLAGSGRTDTQYF; CDR3nt: TGCAGCGTGACGGGACTAGCGGGTTCAGGACGCACAGATACGCAGTATTTT
abundance: NA; j_gene: TRBJ1-2; d_gene: NA; v_gene: TRBV19; len: 13; CDR3aa: CASIQGFNYGYTF; CDR3nt: TGTGCCAGTATCCAGGGTTTCAACTATGGCTACACCTTC
abundance: NA; j_gene: TRBJ2-1; d_gene: NA; v_gene: TRBV10-3; len: 15; CDR3aa: CAISEGEGSYNEQFF; CDR3nt: TGTGCCATCAGTGAAGGAGAGGGCTCCTACAATGAGCAGTTCTTC
abundance: NA; j_gene: TRBJ1-4; d_gene: TRBD1; v_gene: TRBV7-9; len: 14; CDR3aa: CASSYRDRVEKLFF; CDR3nt: TGTGCCAGCAGCTACCGGGACAGGGTTGAAAAACTGTTTTTT
abundance: NA; j_gene: TRBJ2-5; d_gene: NA; v_gene: TRBV28; len: 11; CDR3aa: CASSFKKTQYF; CDR3nt: TGTGCCAGCAGTTTCAAAAAGACCCAGTACTTC
abundance: NA; j_gene: TRBJ2-3; d_gene: TRBD2; v_gene: TRBV29-1; len: 14; CDR3aa: CSVVWASGGDTQYF; CDR3nt: TGCAGCGTTGTGTGGGCTAGCGGGGGAGATACGCAGTATTTT
abundance: NA; j_gene: TRBJ2-7; d_gene: NA; v_gene: TRBV5-1; len: 15; CDR3aa: CASSLAAGLSYEQYF; CDR3nt: TGCGCCAGCAGCTTGGCCGCAGGCCTCTCCTACGAGCAGTACTTC
abundance: NA; j_gene: TRBJ2-7; d_gene: NA; v_gene: TRBV5-6; len: 15; CDR3aa: CASSNAQRRSYEQYF; CDR3nt: TGTGCCAGCAGTAATGCCCAGCGGAGGTCCTACGAGCAGTACTTC
abundance: once; j_gene: TRBJ2-3; d_gene: TRBD2; v_gene: TRBV6-6; len: 15; CDR3aa: CASSSRTSGSDTQYF; CDR3nt: TGTGCCAGCAGTTCGAGAACTAGCGGGAGTGATACGCAGTATTTT
abundance: NA; j_gene: TRBJ2-4; d_gene: TRBD2; v_gene: TRBV27; len: 17; CDR3aa: CASSKWTSGLAKNIQYF; CDR3nt: TGTGCCAGCAGTAAATGGACTAGCGGGCTAGCCAAAAACATTCAGTACTTC
abundance: NA; j_gene: TRBJ2-5; d_gene: NA; v_gene: TRBV9; len: 15; CDR3aa: CASSVVRGRQETQYF; CDR3nt: TGTGCCAGCAGCGTAGTTCGAGGTAGACAAGAGACCCAGTACTTC
abundance: NA; j_gene: TRBJ1-6; d_gene: NA; v_gene: TRBV30; len: 13; CDR3aa: CAWSAQGNSPLHF; CDR3nt: TGTGCCTGGAGTGCCCAGGGTAATTCACCCCTCCACTTT
abundance: NA; j_gene: TRBJ2-1; d_gene: NA; v_gene: TRBV7-3; len: 16; CDR3aa: CASSPPPGGPRNEQFF; CDR3nt: TGTGCCAGCAGCCCACCCCCCGGGGGGCCGAGGAATGAGCAGTTCTTC
abundance: NA; j_gene: TRBJ1-2; d_gene: TRBD1; v_gene: TRBV29-1; len: 15; CDR3aa: CSVSPGQGSNYGYTF; CDR3nt: TGCAGCGTTTCCCCGGGACAGGGATCTAACTATGGCTACACCTTC
abundance: NA; j_gene: TRBJ2-5; d_gene: NA; v_gene: TRBV21-1; len: 17; CDR3aa: CASSTPPGIGGGWTQYF; CDR3nt: TGTGCCAGCAGCACCCCCCCGGGCATTGGCGGGGGGTGGACCCAGTACTTC
abundance: NA; j_gene: TRBJ2-1; d_gene: TRBD2; v_gene: TRBV12-5; len: 16; CDR3aa: CASGLGTSGAYNEQFF; CDR3nt: TGTGCTAGTGGTTTGGGGACTAGCGGGGCCTACAATGAGCAGTTCTTC
abundance: NA; j_gene: TRBJ1-4; d_gene: TRBD1; v_gene: TRBV28; len: 16; CDR3aa: CASSGGDRLTNEKLFF; CDR3nt: TGTGCCAGCAGTGGCGGGGACAGGCTTACTAATGAAAAACTGTTTTTT
abundance: NA; j_gene: TRBJ2-2; d_gene: NA; v_gene: TRBV27; len: 15; CDR3aa: CASRPSGTNTGELFF; CDR3nt: TGTGCCAGCAGACCCAGCGGAACGAACACCGGGGAGCTGTTTTTT
abundance: NA; j_gene: TRBJ1-1; d_gene: NA; v_gene: TRBV29-1; len: 11; CDR3aa: CSVELLAEAFF; CDR3nt: TGCAGCGTCGAGTTGTTAGCTGAAGCTTTCTTT
abundance: NA; j_gene: TRBJ1-1; d_gene: TRBD1; v_gene: TRBV19; len: 13; CDR3aa: CAPAGTAYTEAFF; CDR3nt: TGTGCCCCAGCCGGGACAGCCTACACTGAAGCTTTCTTT
abundance: NA; j_gene: TRBJ1-5; d_gene: NA; v_gene: TRBV19; len: 14; CDR3aa: CASSILDSNQPQHF; CDR3nt: TGTGCCAGTAGTATATTAGATAGCAATCAGCCCCAGCATTTT
abundance: few; j_gene: TRBJ1-1; d_gene: TRBD1; v_gene: TRBV6-1; len: 15; CDR3aa: CAIPGGQDMNTEAFF; CDR3nt: TGTGCCATCCCCGGGGGACAGGATATGAACACTGAAGCTTTCTTT
abundance: NA; j_gene: TRBJ2-7; d_gene: TRBD1; v_gene: TRBV7-2; len: 14; CDR3aa: CASSRAQGAGEQYF; CDR3nt: TGTGCCAGCAGCCGAGCACAGGGGGCTGGCGAGCAGTACTTC
abundance: NA; j_gene: TRBJ2-5; d_gene: TRBD1; v_gene: TRBV7-9; len: 15; CDR3aa: CASSLRDRGRETQYF; CDR3nt: TGTGCCAGCAGCTTACGGGACAGGGGGCGAGAGACCCAGTACTTC
abundance: NA; j_gene: TRBJ2-7; d_gene: TRBD1; v_gene: TRBV28; len: 15; CDR3aa: CASSPPGTGGYEQYF; CDR3nt: TGTGCCAGCAGTCCCCCCGGGACAGGGGGTTACGAGCAGTACTTC
abundance: NA; j_gene: TRBJ2-5; d_gene: NA; v_gene: TRBV6-6; len: 14; CDR3aa: CASSSQREEETQYF; CDR3nt: TGTGCCAGCAGTTCTCAGAGGGAGGAAGAGACCCAGTACTTC
abundance: NA; j_gene: TRBJ1-1; d_gene: NA; v_gene: TRBV6-1; len: 14; CDR3aa: CASSFLQGNTEAFF; CDR3nt: TGTGCCAGCAGTTTCTTACAGGGGAACACTGAAGCTTTCTTT
abundance: NA; j_gene: TRBJ1-2; d_gene: NA; v_gene: TRBV11-2; len: 14; CDR3aa: CASSPGSAALGYTF; CDR3nt: TGTGCCAGCAGCCCTGGATCGGCGGCCCTTGGCTACACCTTC